A single sample gave rise to the 8 T cell receptor beta chains below, sequenced in a study of CXCR3-negative and CXCR3-positive naive CD8 T cells. Whole-study results and caveats: Relative to CXCR3-negative naive cells, CXCR3-positive naive cells had more hydrophobic TRB CDR3s.

What these receptors recognize is not known. The TRB libraries of cDNA were built by UMI-labeled 5' RACE. TCRdb re-called the 5' RACE reads and catalogs CDR3 proteins one per entry, DNA excluded. The sample has about 89,000 distinct CDR3 sequences; the top ten hold 1.1%. Input material: naive CXCR3+ CD8+ T cells from blood. The subset: CD45RO-CCR7+CD27+CD95- naive CD8+ T cells expressing CXCR3 (TNR3+). These receptors all come from a human donor in good health. Some clones in this sample may be carry-over from other donors' samples.

The chain is built from TRBV20-1 and TRBJ2-3; TCRdb's D call, TRBD2, is unchecked because there is no DNA. The CDR3 runs 17 residues. Germline CDR1 reads DFQATT; CDR2 reads SNEGSKA (reference sequence). CDR3: CSAKLAGVPSVTDTQYF.

The chain joins TRBV6-5 to TRBJ1-4. The CDR3 spans 14 residues. Germline V lookup: CDR1 MNHEY, CDR2 SVGAGI. The CDR3 region is CASSHRQTWEKLSF.

The chain carries TRBV27 and TRBJ2-1; checking the TCRdb D call of TRBD2 is not possible without DNA. In germline, CDR1 is MNHEY, CDR2 SMNVEV (reference sequence). The CDR3 length is 19 residues. The chain's CDR3 is CASSLQPPPLAGAGNEQFF.

The chain has TRBV10-3 and TRBJ2-7; TCRdb designates TRBD1, a call that cannot be tested without DNA. Looked up from germline, CDR1 is ENHRY and CDR2 is SYGVKD. This CDR3 has 15 amino acids. CDR3 amino acids: CAISAGDRGLDEQYF.

The V call is TRBV27, the J call TRBJ2-2; TCRdb picks TRBD2, but there is no DNA to check that call. Germline loops: CDR1 MNHEY, CDR2 SMNVEV (reference sequence). The CDR3 contains 19 residues. The CDR3 loop is CASSLTPPGLAGFTGELFF.

The chain links TRBV19 to TRBJ2-1. The CDR3 sequence is 15 residues long. Germline CDR1 reads LNHDA; CDR2 reads SQIVND (reference sequence). CDR3 protein: CASSIASSSYNEQFF.

V gene TRBV2 combines with J gene TRBJ2-5; TCRdb names TRBD1, which stays unverified in the absence of DNA. The CDR3 consists of 18 residues. Germline loops: CDR1 SNHLY, CDR2 FYNNEI. CDR3 sequence: CASSEAPTGTGGRETQYF.

The chain has TRBV12-3 or TRBV12-4 and TRBJ2-7; TCRdb's D gene call, TRBD1, goes unchecked for lack of DNA. The CDR3 runs to 14 residues. The CDR3 reads CASRGRVSSYEQYF.